One T cell receptor (beta chain) is described in this entry. Other DNA sequences in the same sample also yield this CDR3. The data are from a study of shared clonotypes between healthy human individuals. Study details: For every donor, three CD4 naive, three CD4 memory, two CD8 naive and one CD8 memory plates were used.

Unmatched junction bases numbered 4, after V lost 0 bases and J lost 4 bases. This CDR3 comprises 15 residues. CDR1 is MNHEY, CDR2 SVGAGI, per germline. Sequencing was performed with immunoSEQ multiplex PCR; in TCRdb, only in-frame clones are kept and a portion is missing. The data show millions of clones, with approximately 90% seen just once and about 0.13% held by the top ten. Material: naive CD4+ T cells sorted from blood. Noted subset: CD45RA+ positively selected. This TCR was sampled from a man aged 18 to 29 in good health. V and J are TRBV6-5 and TRBJ2-7, with 9 bases that match TRBD2. CDR3 sequence reads: CASSYSSAGGYEQYF. The CDR3 DNA sequence: TGTGCCAGCAGTTACTCGAGCGCGGGAGGGTACGAGCAGTACTTC.